Listed here are 18 T cell receptor beta chains from one sample, sequenced in a study of CD8+ T cells in alopecia areata. In each case, RNA was isolated and then reverse transcribed into cDNA as the sequencing template. Sequenced by immunoSEQ multiplex PCR; TCRdb stores in-frame clones only, minus some. The sample records a few hundred thousand clones, 45% to 70% being singletons. Sequenced input: CD8+ T cells sorted from blood. These receptor sequences come from a human donor in good health.

In this sample, this clone turned up a few times. The J gene is TRBJ2-5, the V gene TRBV28, with 8 nucleotides matching TRBD2. CDR1 is MDHEN, CDR2 SYDVKM, per germline. The ends lost 8 bases at V and 7 bases at J; junction bases unmatched: 9. The CDR3 length is 13 residues. The CDR3 protein is CASQTSVYGTQYF. CDR3 DNA: TGTGCCAGCCAGACTAGCGTTTATGGGACCCAGTACTTC.

This rearrangement joins TRBV4-1 to TRBJ2-2; D unresolved. V was shortened by 5 bases and J by 1 base, with 8 bases between the two germline ends. This CDR3 region has 14 residues. CDR1 MGHRA and CDR2 YSYEKL come from the germline V gene. The CDR3 region has the DNA TGCGCCAGCAGCGATAAGGAGAACACCGGGGAGCTGTTTTTT. Its protein product is CASSDKENTGELFF.

The rearrangement uses TRBV5-1 and TRBJ2-7, with 9 bases identical to TRBD2. This CDR3 comprises 14 residues. The V gene end was trimmed by 3 bases and the J gene end by 5 bases; junction bases not matched to a gene: 6. The germline gives CDR1 SGHRS, CDR2 YFSETQ. This chain's CDR3 is CASSWTSDAHEQYF. The CDR3 DNA follows: TGCGCCAGCAGCTGGACTAGCGACGCCCACGAGCAGTACTTC.

The V call is TRBV2, the J call TRBJ1-2, with a possible D match to TRBD1 (6 bases). Germline CDR1 is SNHLY and CDR2 is FYNNEI. V lost 2 bases and J 4 bases, leaving 14 bases between the germline ends. The CDR3 is 15 amino acids. CDR3 DNA: TGTGCCAGCAGTGAAAAGGGACAAGGGAGCTATGGCTACACCTTC. Its protein is CASSEKGQGSYGYTF. The full variable domain, in which reference TRBV2 and TRBJ1-2 provide the parts outside the CDR3, is EPEVTQTPSHQVTQMGQEVILRCVPISNHLYFYWYRQILGQKVEFLVSFYNNEISEKSEIFDDQFSVERPDGSNFTLKIRSTKLEDSAMYFCASSEKGQGSYGYTFGSGTRLTVV.

The CDR3: CASSSTGGTQYGYTF. The CDR3 nucleotides are TGTGCCAGCAGTTCGACAGGGGGAACCCAGTATGGCTACACCTTC. V is TRBV6-5 and J is TRBJ1-2; 9 bases align to TRBD1. The germline V gene has CDR1 MNHEY and CDR2 SVGAGI. V lost 4 bases and J lost 5; bases outside the gene matches: 8. This CDR3 is 15 amino acids long.

In its sample, this clone was seen many times. The CDR3 sequence is CASSEGTGDEKLFF. As DNA, the CDR3 is TGCGCCAGCAGTGAGGGGACAGGGGATGAAAAACTGTTTTTT. The rearrangement links TRBV4-1 to TRBJ1-4; 10 bases map to TRBD1. The trim removed 6 bases at V and 6 bases at J, leaving 4 bases unmatched. The V gene's germline CDR1 is MGHRA and CDR2 YSYEKL. This CDR3 region has 14 residues.

The CDR3 sequence is CASSLTGVSTGELFF. CDR3 DNA: TGTGCCAGCAGTCTGACAGGGGTGTCCACCGGGGAGCTGTTTTTT. The chain carries TRBV5-4 and TRBJ2-2, with 8 nucleotides matching TRBD1. CDR3 length equals 15 residues. V lost 5 bases to trimming and J lost 4 bases; unmatched junction nucleotides: 7. Per the germline V gene, CDR1 is SGHNT and CDR2 is YYREEE (reference sequence).

The rearrangement joins TRBV29-1 to TRBJ1-2, with D perhaps TRBD1 (5 bases). This CDR3 spans 13 amino acids. Germline values: CDR1 SQVTM, CDR2 ANQGSEA. Trimming cost V 1 base and J 4 bases, with 10 bases left between them. CDR3 sequence (DNA): TGCAGCGTTGAAGGTGGGGCAATCTATGGCTACACCTTC. This codes for CSVEGGAIYGYTF.

As DNA, the CDR3 is TGTGCCACCGAAATGGGTACTAGCGGGTACAATGAGCAGTTCTTC. This gives the protein CATEMGTSGYNEQFF. This chain joins TRBV2 and TRBJ2-1, with TRBD2 identical over 9 bases. V shed 10 bases, J shed 4 bases, and the junction held 11 bases outside the gene matches. The length of the CDR3 is 15 residues. Germline CDR1 reads SNHLY; CDR2 reads FYNNEI.

This chain uses TRBV29-1 with TRBJ1-1; 7 bases fit TRBD1. CDR3 length: 13 residues. Looked up from germline, CDR1 is SQVTM and CDR2 is ANQGSEA. V trimming: 7 bases; J trimming: 0 bases; junction bases outside the gene matches: 5. DNA of the CDR3: TGCAGCGCCGTGACAGGGATGAACACTGAAGCTTTCTTT. Amino acid sequence: CSAVTGMNTEAFF.

The V and J genes are TRBV4-1 and TRBJ2-7; 9 bases are a match to TRBD1. CDR3 size: 17 residues. Germline CDR1 reads MGHRA; CDR2 reads YSYEKL. Trimming removed 3 bases from V and 2 bases from J; junction bases left unmatched: 11. For the CDR3, the DNA is TGCGCCAGCAGCCAGTGGACAGGGGAAGAGGGGGCCTACGAGCAGTACTTC. It yields the protein CASSQWTGEEGAYEQYF.

The V call is TRBV23-1, the J call TRBJ2-1; D may match TRBD1 or TRBD2 (5 bases each). TRBV23-1 is an open reading frame whose function is uncertain. This CDR3 has 13 amino acids. Trimming pared 10 bases from V and 8 bases from J, leaving 18 bases between. CDR3 coding DNA: TGCGCCATCACGGGACCCAAGGCCCATGAGCAGTTCTTC. It translates to CAITGPKAHEQFF.

The J gene is TRBJ2-3, the V gene TRBV30; no clear D. Germline V gene lookup returns CDR1 GTSNPN and CDR2 SVGIG (reference sequence). This CDR3 comprises 14 residues. Trimming pared 0 bases from V and 6 bases from J, leaving 13 bases between. CDR3 DNA: TGTGCCTGGAGTGTAGTTGCGCTAGAGGATACGCAGTATTTT. Protein: CAWSVVALEDTQYF. The entire variable domain, with the rest obtained from reference TRBV30 and TRBJ2-3, is as follows: SQTIHQWPATLVQPVGSPLSLECTVEGTSNPNLYWYRQAAGRGLQLLFYSVGIGQISSEVPQNLSASRPQDRQFILSSKKLLLSDSGFYLCAWSVVALEDTQYFGPGTRLTVL.

This clone has only a few counts. The V gene is TRBV12-5, the J gene TRBJ2-2; possibly TRBD1 or TRBD2 for D (6 bases each). The V gene lost 7 bases and the J gene lost 4 bases, with 16 bases spanning the gap. Germline CDR1 and CDR2: LGHNT and FRNRAP. This CDR3 is built from 15 residues. The CDR3 DNA reads TGTGCTAGTGACATCACGGGGGCTAGCACCGGGGAGCTGTTTTTT. This translates into CASDITGASTGELFF.

This rearrangement joins TRBV9 to TRBJ2-5; TRBD1 is a possible D gene (5 bases). The CDR3 runs 13 residues. The germline V gene encodes CDR1 SGDLS and CDR2 YYNGEE. The V end was cut by 4 bases, the J end by 3 bases, with 10 bases between. The CDR3 region is CASSPGHEETQYF. CDR3 nucleotide sequence: TGTGCCAGCAGCCCAGGACACGAAGAGACCCAGTACTTC.

This clone came up a few times. The V call is TRBV2, the J call TRBJ1-5; D not resolved. Germline lookup yields CDR1 SNHLY and CDR2 FYNNEI. This CDR3 is built from 15 residues. With 3 bases removed from V and 2 bases from J, the gap between germline ends came to 11 bases. CDR3 nucleotide sequence: TGTGCCAGCAGTGAGGTAGGGATGCGCAATCAGCCCCAGCATTTT. Protein sequence: CASSEVGMRNQPQHF. Complete variable domain (other parts from reference TRBV2 and TRBJ1-5): EPEVTQTPSHQVTQMGQEVILRCVPISNHLYFYWYRQILGQKVEFLVSFYNNEISEKSEIFDDQFSVERPDGSNFTLKIRSTKLEDSAMYFCASSEVGMRNQPQHFGDGTRLSIL.

This chain uses TRBV30 with TRBJ2-4, with a weak D call TRBD1 (5 bases). Trimming shortened V by 2 bases and J by 0 bases, and 17 bases separated the two germline ends. The CDR3 is 17 residues long. Germline values: CDR1 GTSNPN, CDR2 SVGIG (reference sequence). The CDR3 protein is CAWSSSIGVLAKNIQYF. The CDR3 DNA reads as TGTGCCTGGAGTTCTTCCATAGGGGTTCTAGCCAAAAACATTCAGTACTTC.

The V call is TRBV7-2, the J call TRBJ2-7, with TRBD1 matching over 11 bases. Germline V gene sequence: CDR1 SGHTA, CDR2 FQGNSA. This CDR3 has 14 amino acids. The ends lost 8 bases at V and 5 bases at J; junction bases unmatched: 8. The CDR3 protein is CASGWTGGSDEQYF. DNA for the CDR3: TGTGCCAGCGGGTGGACAGGGGGCTCGGACGAGCAGTACTTC.